Included here is one TCR beta chain sequence, with context. The antigen remains unidentified. The sample originates from a study of regulatory T cells in long-lasting Graves disease. Overall study context: The definition of persistent Graves' disease was over 5 years of antithyroid drugs with positive TSH receptor antibodies.

Study-level results: There was favoring of TRBV28, TRBJ1-2 and TRBJ2-5 in persistent disease. Persistent patients shared some 2,900 public clonotypes among themselves. Newly diagnosed patients shared fewer, at under 1,000.

Time point denoted: persistent/refractory GD, antithyroid drugs over 5 years with positive TRAb. Extracted RNA from PBMCs served as the source of the TCR library. Germline V gene lookup returns CDR1 SQVTM and CDR2 ANQGSEA. The V end was cut by 4 bases, the J end by 0 bases, with 15 bases between. The CDR3 sequence is 15 residues long. Construction of the TCR beta libraries employed iRepertoire HTBI primers in conjunction with Arm-PCR of CDR3 regions. TCRdb processed the multiplex PCR reads anew with MiXCR; each CDR3 protein has one entry. The sample lists about 660,000 distinct CDR3 sequences, 25% to 30% occurring once.

This specimen was peripheral blood mononuclear cells (PBMCs), taken when the disease was refractory, from a patient treated with antithyroid drugs. The chain is built from TRBV29-1 and TRBJ1-2, with TRBD1 as a possible D gene (5 bases). This receptor was identified in a female donor with Graves disease. The CDR3 DNA reads as TGCAGCGTTGCGGGAAACAGGCCAGCTAACTATGGCTACACCTTC. Encoded protein: CSVAGNRPANYGYTF. Supplemented by reference TRBV29-1 and TRBJ1-2, the full variable domain reads SAVISQKPSRDICQRGTSLTIQCQVDSQVTMMFWYRQQPGQSLTLIATANQGSEATYESGFVIDKFPISRPNLTFSTLTVSNMSPEDSSIYLCSVAGNRPANYGYTFGSGTRLTVV.